This TCR beta chain was retrieved from a study of cytomegalovirus exposure and HLA in healthy donors. The V and J ends lost 1 base and 0 bases respectively, with 9 bases between them. Germline assignment: CDR1 SGDLS and CDR2 YYNGEE. This CDR3 is built from 15 residues. Vbeta (60) and Jbeta (13) primers were used in the PCR. The data were produced by immunoSEQ multiplex PCR, yet TCRdb's version contains in-frame clones alone and is incomplete. The sample shows 130,000 to 150,000 clones, roughly three quarters of them seen only once. Details on this clone: Its target is unknown.

Study results and caveats: What was likely a sequencing artifact was a cluster of highly shared sequence variants. Over 150 TCR beta chains were listed as cytomegalovirus-associated. In a later analysis, a missense DCLRE1C variant was linked to TCR beta V- and J-gene trimming.

The sequence was obtained from a woman in her 40s in good health and CMV-seropositive. Sequencing was done on a sample of PBMCs. This chain joins TRBV9 and TRBJ2-3, with D maybe TRBD1 (5 bases). In DNA, the CDR3 is TGTGCCAGCAGCGTAACCCAGGGTAGCACAGATACGCAGTATTTT. Translation: CASSVTQGSTDTQYF.